Below are 28 T cell receptor beta chains sequenced from a single sample in a study of T cell changes during pregnancy in multiple sclerosis. Produced via immunoSEQ multiplex PCR; TCRdb's table is partial and in-frame only. This sample yields tens of thousands of clones, of which 90% to 95% are seen a single time; over 0.8% belongs to the top ten. Sequenced here: peripheral blood, sampled in the first trimester of pregnancy. The receptors were sampled from a female donor with multiple sclerosis, enrolled in a pregnancy study.

The V call is TRBV7-9, the J call TRBJ2-6; D remains unclear. The V and J ends lost 8 bases and 1 base respectively, with 6 bases between them. Germline V CDR1 and CDR2: SEHNR, FQNEAQ (reference sequence). The CDR3 totals 13 residues. The CDR3 DNA reads as TGTGCCAGCTCGGTATCTGGGGCCAACGTCCTGACTTTC. Amino acids: CASSVSGANVLTF.

The rearrangement uses TRBV4-2 and TRBJ1-5, with D possibly being TRBD1 (6 bases). The germline V and J ends were trimmed by 6 bases and 3 bases, with 12 bases remaining between them. The CDR3 spans 14 residues. Germline V gene data show CDR1 as LGHNA and CDR2 as YNFKEQ. In DNA form, the CDR3 reads TGTGCCAGCAGGTCGACAGGTTACAATCAGCCCCAGCATTTT. This sequence encodes CASRSTGYNQPQHF.

This clone has a handful of counts. The rearrangement uses TRBV19 and TRBJ1-2; 8 nucleotides line up with TRBD1. V gave up 5 bases and J gave up 1 base; unmatched junction bases: 6. This CDR3 region has 15 residues. Germline CDR1 and CDR2: LNHDA and SQIVND (reference sequence). CDR3 sequence (DNA): TGTGCCAGTAGTTTTACAGGGGGGATTAACTATGGCTACACCTTC. Translating it yields CASSFTGGINYGYTF.

This clone is a singleton in its sample. The rearrangement joins TRBV6-6 to TRBJ1-2; 8 bases agree with TRBD1. Trimming took 2 bases from V and 4 from J; bases not matched to a gene: 3. The CDR3 has 14 amino acids. Germline CDR1 is MNHNY and CDR2 is SVGAGI (reference sequence). CDR3 DNA sequence: TGTGCCAGCAGTTACCCAGGACAGGGCTATGGCTACACCTTC. It encodes CASSYPGQGYGYTF.

The chain joins TRBV4-3 to TRBJ2-3; 9 bases map to TRBD2. This CDR3 is built from 17 residues. The V segment lost 0 bases and the J segment 0 bases; nucleotides outside the gene matches: 4. Germline assignment: CDR1 LGHNA and CDR2 YSLEER. The CDR3 loop reads CASSQDTLAGSTDTQYF. CDR3 coding DNA: TGCGCCAGCAGCCAAGATACCCTAGCGGGGAGCACAGATACGCAGTATTTT.

The chain joins TRBV6-1 to TRBJ2-7, with D possibly TRBD1 on 6 matching bases. The CDR3 is 15 amino acids. CDR1 and CDR2 from the germline V gene are MNHNS and SASEGT. Trimming left V 5 bases short and J 0 bases short, with 14 bases between. The CDR3 DNA sequence: TGTGCCAGCAGTCACGACGGGACACCCTCCTACGAGCAGTACTTC. Its protein is CASSHDGTPSYEQYF.

The rearrangement links TRBV4-2 to TRBJ2-1; D not certain. The CDR3 runs 16 residues. The V and J ends lost 0 bases and 0 bases respectively, with 9 bases between them. Germline V gives CDR1 LGHNA, CDR2 YNFKEQ. CDR3 nucleotide sequence: TGTGCCAGCAGCCAAGATTTCGCGAGCTCCTACAATGAGCAGTTCTTC. This gives the protein CASSQDFASSYNEQFF.

This clone appeared a single time. This rearrangement joins TRBV19 to TRBJ1-2; D remains ambiguous. The CDR3 extends over 16 amino acids. V lost 3 bases and J 6 bases, leaving 20 bases between the germline ends. Per the germline V gene, CDR1 is LNHDA and CDR2 is SQIVND (reference sequence). In nucleotides, the CDR3 is TGTGCCAGTAGTATGCCCTCCCTAGGGAGTCTTGATGGCTACACCTTC. Protein: CASSMPSLGSLDGYTF.

The chain carries TRBV4-2 and TRBJ2-1, with TRBD1 as a possible D gene (6 bases). The CDR3 has 17 amino acids. Trimming stripped 0 bases from V and 8 bases from J, with 20 bases between. Per germline, CDR1 LGHNA and CDR2 YNFKEQ. The CDR3 DNA reads TGTGCCAGCAGCCAAGAAAGGGGGACCCACGGCGTGGATGAGCAGTTCTTC. Translating it yields CASSQERGTHGVDEQFF.

The rearrangement links TRBV12-5 to TRBJ2-5; D might be TRBD1 (5 bases). This CDR3 has 13 residues. The germline V gene has CDR1 LGHNT and CDR2 FRNRAP. Trimming cost V 7 bases and J 0 bases, with 9 bases left between them. Written as DNA, the CDR3 is TGTGCTAGTGTTCCGACAGACCAAGAGACCCAGTACTTC. Amino acid sequence: CASVPTDQETQYF.

The rearrangement joins TRBV19 to TRBJ1-1; 7 nucleotides line up with TRBD1. The CDR3 consists of 15 residues. Germline V gives CDR1 LNHDA, CDR2 SQIVND (reference sequence). J was trimmed by 7 bases and V by 5 bases; bases with no gene match: 13. The CDR3, as DNA: TGTGCCAGTAGTCGGGACAGCTTACAATATGGTGAAGCTTTCTTT. Translation: CASSRDSLQYGEAFF.

The chain has TRBV15 and TRBJ2-2; no definite D call. The CDR3 covers 15 residues. V gave up 2 bases and J gave up 4 bases, with 11 bases separating them. Per the germline V gene, CDR1 is LNHNV and CDR2 is YYDKDF (reference sequence). The CDR3 DNA is TGTGCCACCAGCAGACCTCGGGTGGGCACCGGGGAGCTGTTTTTT. Translating gives CATSRPRVGTGELFF.

The rearrangement uses TRBV5-1 and TRBJ2-2, with D perhaps TRBD2 (6 bases). Trimming stripped 7 bases from V and 4 bases from J, with 11 bases between. The CDR3 is 13 residues long. CDR1 and CDR2 from the germline V gene are SGHRS and YFSETQ. The CDR3 loop is CASGTVVTGELFF. CDR3 bases: TGCGCCAGCGGGACTGTGGTCACCGGGGAGCTGTTTTTT.

This chain joins TRBV5-8 and TRBJ1-4; perhaps TRBD1 as D (6 bases). The CDR3 length is 15 residues. Trimming left V 4 bases short and J 4 bases short, with 14 bases between. Germline V gene data show CDR1 as SGHTS and CDR2 as YDEGEE. DNA for the CDR3: TGTGCCAGCAGCCGGTCAGGGGCGGTTAATGAAAAACTGTTTTTT. Translation: CASSRSGAVNEKLFF.

The rearrangement joins TRBV7-3 to TRBJ1-2, with 10 bases lining up with TRBD1. V trimming: 5 bases; J trimming: 9 bases; junction bases outside the gene matches: 9. Germline V lookup: CDR1 SGHTA, CDR2 FQGTGA. The CDR3 has 14 residues. CDR3 region: CASSRDRGRESYTF. The CDR3 bases are TGTGCCAGCAGCCGTGACAGGGGGCGAGAGAGCTACACCTTC.

In its sample, this clone was seen once. The chain carries TRBV6-5 and TRBJ1-5; weak D call: TRBD1 (5 bases). Germline V CDR1 and CDR2: MNHEY, SVGAGI. This CDR3 has 15 amino acids. V was trimmed by 2 bases and J by 7 bases, leaving 15 bases between them. The CDR3 nucleotides are TGTGCCAGCAGTTACGGGCAGGGAGGTGTGCAGCCCCAGCATTTT. Translating gives CASSYGQGGVQPQHF.

The gene calls are TRBV9 and TRBJ1-4, with a tentative D call TRBD1 (5 bases). Germline CDR1 and CDR2: SGDLS and YYNGEE. This CDR3 is built from 16 residues. The V and J ends lost 0 bases and 7 bases respectively, with 16 bases between them. The CDR3 region has the DNA TGTGCCAGCAGCGTAGAGGGGCATGGGGTTTTTGAAAAACTGTTTTTT. Protein sequence: CASSVEGHGVFEKLFF.

The count of this clone is one. The CDR3 sequence: CASSFYGPTNEKLFF. The CDR3 DNA reads as TGTGCCAGCAGCTTCTACGGTCCAACTAATGAAAAACTGTTTTTT. This chain joins TRBV11-2 and TRBJ1-4; D ambiguous. The V end lost 3 bases, the J end lost 0 bases, and 8 bases lay between the germline ends. Looked up from germline, CDR1 is SGHAT and CDR2 is FQNNGV. The CDR3 totals 15 residues.

The chain carries TRBV28 and TRBJ2-5; 8 nucleotides match TRBD2. Germline V gives CDR1 MDHEN, CDR2 SYDVKM. The CDR3 length is 15 residues. The J segment lost 3 bases and the V segment lost 3 bases, leaving 6 bases of the junction unmatched. The CDR3 DNA reads as TGTGCCAGCAGTTTGATGGCCGGGGGGGAAGAGACCCAGTACTTC. Its protein is CASSLMAGGEETQYF.

The rearrangement joins TRBV29-1 to TRBJ1-1; TRBD1 aligns across 9 bases. V shed 6 bases and J 6 bases; nucleotides not matched to a gene: 11. CDR3 length: 14 residues. Looked up from germline, CDR1 is SQVTM and CDR2 is ANQGSEA. The chain's CDR3 is CSVTPGQGKAEAFF. The CDR3 region has the DNA TGCAGCGTCACGCCGGGACAGGGAAAGGCTGAAGCTTTCTTT. The full variable domain, its missing parts supplied by reference TRBV29-1 and TRBJ1-1, is SAVISQKPSRDICQRGTSLTIQCQVDSQVTMMFWYRQQPGQSLTLIATANQGSEATYESGFVIDKFPISRPNLTFSTLTVSNMSPEDSSIYLCSVTPGQGKAEAFFGQGTRLTVV.

This chain joins TRBV10-3 and TRBJ2-3; the match to TRBD2 covers 13 bases. Trimming took 4 bases from V and 5 from J; bases not matched to a gene: 12. Germline assignment: CDR1 ENHRY and CDR2 SYGVKD. The CDR3 length is 18 residues. The CDR3 region is CAISGTSGGALIEDTQYF. The CDR3 DNA sequence: TGTGCCATCAGTGGAACTAGCGGGGGGGCCCTAATTGAAGATACGCAGTATTTT.

This chain joins TRBV4-2 and TRBJ1-5, with TRBD1 as a possible D gene (6 bases). Per germline, CDR1 LGHNA and CDR2 YNFKEQ. The V and J ends lost 0 bases and 3 bases respectively, with 12 bases between them. The CDR3 has 16 amino acids. The CDR3 coding sequence is TGTGCCAGCAGCCAAGATCCCACAGGGTTCAATCAGCCCCAGCATTTT. It translates to CASSQDPTGFNQPQHF.

This chain connects TRBV11-3 to TRBJ2-2; D is possibly TRBD2 (5 bases). Trimming removed 5 bases from V and 5 bases from J, with 12 bases in between. The germline CDR1 and CDR2 sequences are SGHNT and YENEEA. The CDR3 totals 14 residues. Here the CDR3 reads CASSPFRGTGELFF. In nucleotides, the CDR3 is TGTGCCAGCAGCCCCTTCAGAGGGACCGGGGAGCTGTTTTTT.

This rearrangement joins TRBV5-6 to TRBJ1-1; D unresolved. The germline gives CDR1 SGHDT, CDR2 YYEEEE. Trimming stripped 2 bases from V and 1 base from J, with 18 bases between. The CDR3 consists of 17 residues. CDR3 region: CASSFGPLRDANTEAFF. CDR3 nucleotide sequence: TGTGCCAGCAGCTTTGGGCCCCTCAGAGACGCGAACACTGAAGCTTTCTTT.

V and J are TRBV19 and TRBJ1-1; 7 positions match TRBD1. There are 14 residues in the CDR3. Germline CDR1 reads LNHDA; CDR2 reads SQIVND (reference sequence). V was pared by 1 base and J by 5 bases, with 4 bases of the junction left unmatched. CDR3 sequence (DNA): TGTGCCAGTAGTATAGTGGCAGGGGGAACTGAAGCTTTCTTT. It codes for CASSIVAGGTEAFF.

This CDR3 is CASSPIEGYEQYF. In DNA, the CDR3 is TGTGCCAGCTCACCAATCGAGGGTTACGAGCAGTACTTC. The rearrangement links TRBV18 to TRBJ2-7, with a possible D match to TRBD2 (5 bases). Germline CDR1 and CDR2: KGHSH and LQKENI. The CDR3 covers 13 residues. V lost 2 bases to trimming and J lost 4 bases, with 9 bases between them.

The genes are TRBV5-6 and TRBJ1-3, with TRBD1 matching 7 bases. With V trimmed by 1 base and J by 4 bases, 8 bases remained unmatched. Germline V lookup: CDR1 SGHDT, CDR2 YYEEEE. CDR3 length equals 16 residues. The CDR3 bases are TGTGCCAGCAGCTTGCTCCGGGGGACAGCAGGAAACACCATATATTTT. It encodes CASSLLRGTAGNTIYF.

The chain combines TRBV19 with TRBJ1-4; D is unresolved. Trimming pared 5 bases from V and 10 bases from J, leaving 17 bases between. CDR3 length equals 14 residues. Germline V gene lookup returns CDR1 LNHDA and CDR2 SQIVND (reference sequence). The CDR3 region has the DNA TGTGCCAGTAGTTCGACGGGAGGAGGGCGAAAACTGTTTTTT. This encodes CASSSTGGGRKLFF. Together with reference TRBV19 and TRBJ1-4, the CDR3 gives the full variable domain: DGGITQSPKYLFRKEGQNVTLSCEQNLNHDAMYWYRQDPGQGLRLIYYSQIVNDFQKGDIAEGYSVSREKKESFPLTVTSAQKNPTAFYLCASSSTGGGRKLFFGSGTQLSVL.